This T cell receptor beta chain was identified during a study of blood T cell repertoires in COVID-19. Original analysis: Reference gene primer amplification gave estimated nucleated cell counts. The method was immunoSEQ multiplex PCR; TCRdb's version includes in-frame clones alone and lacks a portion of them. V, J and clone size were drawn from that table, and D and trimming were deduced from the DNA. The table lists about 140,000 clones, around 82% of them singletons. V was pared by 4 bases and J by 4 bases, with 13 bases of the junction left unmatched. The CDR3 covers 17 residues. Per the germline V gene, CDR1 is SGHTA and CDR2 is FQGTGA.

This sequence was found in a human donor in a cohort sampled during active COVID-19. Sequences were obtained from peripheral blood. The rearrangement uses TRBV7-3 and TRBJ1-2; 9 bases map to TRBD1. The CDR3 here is CASSSERDRARVYGYTF. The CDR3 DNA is TGTGCCAGCAGCTCCGAGCGGGACAGGGCACGAGTCTATGGCTACACCTTC.